Below are 24 T cell receptor beta chains sequenced from a single sample in a study of PD-1 blockade in classical Hodgkin lymphoma (TCRdb year 2020). The sample's time point, from its label and the paper: cycle 2 day 1 (C2D1) of nivolumab. Every trial patient had relapsed after autologous stem cell transplantation, and cohorts A, B and C differed in prior brentuximab vedotin exposure. The library was prepared using the immunoSEQ multiplex PCR assay. The clones in this table, taken by TCRdb from immuneACCESS, are in-frame only. Not every clone is retained; where verified, under half of the shortfall comes from an unresolved V gene, and the cause of the rest is unknown. A total of about 100,000 clones appear in this sample, 85% to 90% of them only once. The ten top clones hold around 6.6% of the sample. The starting material was peripheral blood mononuclear cells (PBMCs), obtained before the second cycle of nivolumab. The receptors originated from a human donor with classical Hodgkin lymphoma.

CDR3 region: CASSLTEATEAFF. The CDR3 coding sequence is TGTGCCAGCAGCCTAACGGAGGCCACTGAAGCTTTCTTT. The J gene is TRBJ1-1, the V gene TRBV7-2; unclear D gene. Trimming shortened V by 5 bases and J by 4 bases, and 11 bases separated the two germline ends. This CDR3 is built from 13 residues. Germline V gene sequence: CDR1 SGHTA, CDR2 FQGNSA.

The chain has TRBV9 and TRBJ2-2, with 8 bases identical to TRBD1. The CDR3 is 15 residues long. From germline, CDR1 is SGDLS and CDR2 YYNGEE. Trimming at V came to 4 bases and at J to 3 bases, leaving 5 bases not matched to a gene. The CDR3 region has the DNA TGTGCCAGCAGCTCCAGGGGGCTCGACACCGGGGAGCTGTTTTTT. Amino acids: CASSSRGLDTGELFF.

The chain uses TRBV7-2 and TRBJ1-1, with D possibly matching TRBD1 (5 bases). The V end lost 1 base, the J end lost 5 bases, and 14 bases lay between the germline ends. Germline V lookup: CDR1 SGHTA, CDR2 FQGNSA. CDR3 length equals 15 residues. The CDR3 coding sequence is TGTGCCAGCAGCTTAGGGACGATGGGGCTGACTGAAGCTTTCTTT. The encoded protein is CASSLGTMGLTEAFF.

The J gene is TRBJ2-3, the V gene TRBV11-2; unclear D gene. Trimming shortened V by 5 bases and J by 8 bases, and 11 bases separated the two germline ends. The CDR3 sequence is 12 residues long. The germline CDR1 and CDR2 sequences are SGHAT and FQNNGV. The CDR3 bases are TGTGCCAGCAGCGATAATTGGGGTACGCAGTATTTT. Its protein is CASSDNWGTQYF.

J is TRBJ1-1 and V is TRBV4-2; D is undetermined. CDR1 is LGHNA and CDR2 is YNFKEQ in the germline V gene. Deletions cut 1 base from V and 0 bases from J, with 3 bases between. CDR3 length equals 13 residues. The chain's CDR3 is CASSQGVNTEAFF. The DNA of the CDR3 is TGTGCCAGCAGCCAAGGAGTGAACACTGAAGCTTTCTTT.

The rearrangement uses TRBV7-2 and TRBJ1-5; the match to TRBD1 covers 8 bases. The CDR3 loop spans 15 amino acids. The V and J ends lost 1 base and 7 bases, in that order; junction bases with no gene match: 6. CDR1 and CDR2 from the germline V gene are SGHTA and FQGNSA. In nucleotides, the CDR3 is TGTGCCAGCAGCTTAGGGACAGGGTTGGGCCAGCCCCAGCATTTT. It translates to CASSLGTGLGQPQHF.

The gene calls are TRBV28 and TRBJ1-6, with 7 nucleotides matching TRBD1. Germline V CDR1 and CDR2: MDHEN, SYDVKM. The junction had 7 bases not matched to a gene; V was cut back by 5 bases and J by 9 bases. There are 14 residues in the CDR3. DNA of the CDR3: TGTGCCAGCAGTCTCACAGGGGTTGGTTCACCCCTCCACTTT. Translation: CASSLTGVGSPLHF.

The chain has TRBV30 and TRBJ2-7; D gene ambiguous. Trimming took 3 bases from V and 2 from J, leaving 8 bases between them. Germline V gives CDR1 GTSNPN, CDR2 SVGIG (reference sequence). The length of the CDR3 is 12 residues. The CDR3: CAWSVGAYEQYF. In nucleotides, the CDR3 is TGTGCCTGGAGCGTCGGCGCCTACGAGCAGTACTTC.

The V call is TRBV9, the J call TRBJ1-4; 7 nucleotides agree with TRBD1. V was clipped by 5 bases and J by 7 bases; unmatched bases: 8. This CDR3 comprises 14 residues. Germline CDR1 and CDR2: SGDLS and YYNGEE. The CDR3 loop reads CASSPYPGGEKLFF. CDR3 DNA sequence: TGTGCCAGCAGTCCATATCCAGGGGGTGAAAAACTGTTTTTT.

The CDR3 bases are TGTGCCAGCAGCCGGAGAGTGAGGGAACAAGAGACCCAGTACTTC. Amino acids: CASSRRVREQETQYF. The V gene is TRBV7-6, the J gene TRBJ2-5; D is perhaps TRBD2 (5 bases). Trimming cost V 5 bases and J 2 bases, with 15 bases left between them. The CDR3 is made up of 15 amino acids. Germline CDR1 SGHVS, CDR2 FNYEAQ.

V gene TRBV9 combines with J gene TRBJ2-3; D could derive from TRBD1 or TRBD2 (6 bases each). The V end lost 0 bases, the J end lost 1 base, and 12 bases lay between the germline ends. The CDR3 consists of 16 residues. CDR1 SGDLS and CDR2 YYNGEE come from the germline V gene. CDR3 DNA sequence: TGTGCCAGCAGCGTAGTCGGGGGCGGGGGCACAGATACGCAGTATTTT. Translated: CASSVVGGGGTDTQYF.

The rearrangement joins TRBV9 to TRBJ2-2; a possible D gene is TRBD1 (6 bases). The V end lost 3 bases, the J end lost 3 bases, and 9 bases lay between the germline ends. The CDR3 covers 14 residues. The germline CDR1 and CDR2 sequences are SGDLS and YYNGEE. The CDR3 bases are TGTGCCAGCAGCGGAGAGGGGGACACCGGGGAGCTGTTTTTT. Encoded protein: CASSGEGDTGELFF.

The chain joins TRBV30 to TRBJ1-3; 7 bases map to TRBD1. With V trimmed by 5 bases and J by 0 bases, 4 bases remained unmatched. The germline CDR1 and CDR2 sequences are GTSNPN and SVGIG (reference sequence). CDR3 length: 14 residues. The CDR3 loop reads CAWGDRISGNTIYF. In DNA, the CDR3 is TGTGCCTGGGGGGACAGAATCTCTGGAAACACCATATATTTT.

The chain couples TRBV7-9 to TRBJ1-4, with a possible D match to TRBD1 (6 bases). Deletions cut 1 base from V and 6 bases from J, with 12 bases between. The germline V gene has CDR1 SEHNR and CDR2 FQNEAQ (reference sequence). The CDR3 consists of 15 residues. In DNA, the CDR3 is TGTGCCAGCAGCTTAGGACAGGCTCCCCATGAAAAACTGTTTTTT. Translated, it gives CASSLGQAPHEKLFF.

This clone was picked up a small number of times. The chain joins TRBV4-1 to TRBJ2-3; 9 bases line up with TRBD2. The CDR3 spans 17 residues. V dropped 4 bases and J dropped 1; count of bases not matched to a gene: 9. The V gene's germline CDR1 is MGHRA and CDR2 YSYEKL. The CDR3 is CASSLGLARIGTDTQYF. The CDR3, as DNA: TGCGCCAGCAGCCTCGGACTAGCGAGAATAGGCACAGATACGCAGTATTTT.

The genes are TRBV20-1 and TRBJ1-1, with D hard to call. Trimming left V 3 bases short and J 11 bases short, with 13 bases between. Germline V lookup: CDR1 DFQATT, CDR2 SNEGSKA (reference sequence). This CDR3 is built from 11 residues. CDR3 coding DNA: TGCAGTGCTAGCATCGAGTCGAGCGCTTTCTTT. Protein product: CSASIESSAFF.

V is TRBV6-5 and J is TRBJ2-7, with TRBD2 matching 8 bases. This CDR3 is built from 15 residues. Germline CDR1 reads MNHEY; CDR2 reads SVGAGI. V gave up 2 bases and J gave up 2 bases; unmatched junction bases: 5. The CDR3 here is CASSYPGGRTYEQYF. CDR3 in DNA: TGTGCCAGCAGTTACCCGGGGGGGCGTACCTACGAGCAGTACTTC.

The rearrangement uses TRBV14 and TRBJ2-7; either TRBD1 or TRBD2 may supply D (5 bases each). CDR3 length: 14 amino acids. The V gene lost 4 bases and the J gene lost 3 bases, with 13 bases spanning the gap. The germline V gene encodes CDR1 SGHDN and CDR2 FVKESK. The CDR3: CASSPWGRDYEQYF. In DNA, the CDR3 is TGTGCCAGCAGCCCTTGGGGCCGGGACTACGAGCAGTACTTC.

This clone was seen once. V usage is TRBV28 and J usage is TRBJ1-5, with TRBD1 matching over 9 bases. Unmatched junction bases numbered 14, after V lost 6 bases and J lost 8 bases. CDR1 is MDHEN, CDR2 SYDVKM, per germline. The CDR3 contains 16 residues. CDR3 region: CASSQPPGQGGEPQHF. The CDR3 DNA reads as TGTGCCAGCAGCCAACCCCCGGGACAGGGAGGTGAGCCCCAGCATTTT.

The chain employs TRBV7-7 and TRBJ2-3; D is undetermined. This CDR3 has 13 residues. Looked up from germline, CDR1 is SSHAT and CDR2 is FNYEAQ (reference sequence). Trimming shortened V by 1 base and J by 2 bases, and 4 bases separated the two germline ends. The CDR3 sequence is CASSLDLTDTQYF. The CDR3 bases are TGTGCCAGCAGCTTAGACCTCACAGATACGCAGTATTTT.

This sequence joins TRBV2 and TRBJ2-7; 10 bases agree with TRBD2. This CDR3 is built from 16 residues. The V gene end was trimmed by 1 base and the J gene end by 6 bases; junction bases not matched to a gene: 9. The germline gives CDR1 SNHLY, CDR2 FYNNEI. CDR3 region: CASSEDPLAGRPEQYF. The DNA of the CDR3 is TGTGCCAGCAGTGAAGACCCACTAGCGGGGCGCCCCGAGCAGTACTTC.

The chain combines TRBV13 with TRBJ1-2; D is undetermined. V shed 1 base and J shed 2 bases, with 8 bases lying between them. The CDR3 sequence is 14 residues long. Germline assignment: CDR1 PRHDT and CDR2 FYEKMQ (reference sequence). The CDR3 region is CASSLEHRNYGYTF. CDR3 DNA sequence: TGTGCCAGCAGCTTAGAGCACAGAAACTATGGCTACACCTTC.

The rearrangement joins TRBV25-1 to TRBJ2-1, with 8 nucleotides matching TRBD1. This CDR3 region has 14 residues. J was trimmed by 7 bases and V by 3 bases; bases with no gene match: 5. CDR1 is MGHDK and CDR2 is SYGVNS in the germline V gene. The CDR3 loop reads CASSEHRGKNEQFF. As DNA, the CDR3 is TGTGCCAGCAGTGAGCACAGGGGGAAGAATGAGCAGTTCTTC. The full variable domain, completed using reference TRBV25-1 and TRBJ2-1, is EADIYQTPRYLVIGTGKKITLECSQTMGHDKMYWYQQDPGMELHLIHYSYGVNSTEKGDLSSESTVSRIRTEHFPLTLESARPSHTSQYLCASSEHRGKNEQFFGPGTRLTVL.

This chain uses TRBV4-2 with TRBJ2-3; TRBD2 is a possible D gene (6 bases). The CDR3 spans 16 residues. CDR1 is LGHNA and CDR2 is YNFKEQ in the germline V gene. Trimming shortened V by 4 bases and J by 1 base, and 15 bases separated the two germline ends. This CDR3 reads CASSPEIAAGTDTQYF. The CDR3 nucleotides read TGTGCCAGCAGCCCTGAGATAGCGGCGGGCACAGATACGCAGTATTTT.